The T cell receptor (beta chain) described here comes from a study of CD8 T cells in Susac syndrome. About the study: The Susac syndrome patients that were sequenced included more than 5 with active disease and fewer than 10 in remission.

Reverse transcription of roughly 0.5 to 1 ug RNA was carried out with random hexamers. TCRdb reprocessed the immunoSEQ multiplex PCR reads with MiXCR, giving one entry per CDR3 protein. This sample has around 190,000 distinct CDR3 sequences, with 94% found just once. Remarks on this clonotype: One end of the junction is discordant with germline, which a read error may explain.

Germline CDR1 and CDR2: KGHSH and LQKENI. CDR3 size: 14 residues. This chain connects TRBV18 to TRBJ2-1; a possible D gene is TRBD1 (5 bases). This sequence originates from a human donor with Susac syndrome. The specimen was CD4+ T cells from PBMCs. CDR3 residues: CASSDSLSYNEQFF. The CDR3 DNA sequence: TGTGCAAGCTCAGACAGCCTCTCCTACAATGAGCAGTTCTTC. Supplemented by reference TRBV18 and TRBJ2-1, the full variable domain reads NAGVMQNPRHLVRRRGQEARLRCSPMKGHSHVYWYRQLPEEGLKFMVYLQKENIIDESGMPKERFSAEFPKEGPSILRIQQVVRGDSAAYFCASSDSLSYNEQFFGPGTRLTVL.